Listed here are 16 T cell receptor beta chains from one sample, sequenced in a study of spatial heterogeneity in lung cancer. Study-level findings and limits: Expanded intratumoral alpha and beta TCR counts tracked tumor mutation counts.

MiXCR was run by TCRdb on the 5' RACE reads, yielding one entry per CDR3 protein. The sample consists of fewer than 950 distinct CDR3 sequences, under 15% of them appearing once. Which antigens these TCRs recognize remains unknown. The time point: sample taken at primary tumor resection. Sequencing used lung tumor tissue, obtained at surgery. The receptors were sampled from a male donor with early-stage non-small cell lung cancer.

This clonotype is large in the sample. The V call is TRBV6-2 or TRBV6-3, the J call TRBJ2-3, with 7 bases matching TRBD2. This CDR3 spans 15 amino acids. V trimming: 5 bases; J trimming: 5 bases; junction bases outside the gene matches: 10. Germline V gene data show CDR1 as MNHEY and CDR2 as SVGEGT. CDR3: CASSRIAERGDTQYF. For the CDR3, the DNA is TGTGCCAGCAGTCGTATAGCGGAGCGGGGAGATACGCAGTATTTT.

This clonotype is large (0.1 to 1%) by share. The rearrangement links TRBV5-5 to TRBJ2-1; TRBD1 aligns across 7 bases. V lost 3 bases, J lost 9 bases, and 6 bases stayed unmatched. The germline V gene encodes CDR1 SGHKS and CDR2 YYEKEE (reference sequence). This CDR3 is 13 amino acids long. The CDR3 DNA reads TGTGCCAGCAGCTGGCAGGGGGTCGGTGAGCAGTTCTTC. It yields the protein CASSWQGVGEQFF.

This clonotype counts as medium-sized. In nucleotides, the CDR3 is TGTGCCAGCAGGCCAAGAGGGGCAGGGGAGTATGGCTACACCTTC. This sequence encodes CASRPRGAGEYGYTF. The chain carries TRBV7-2 and TRBJ1-2, with D perhaps matching TRBD1 (6 bases). Germline V gene data show CDR1 as SGHTA and CDR2 as FQGNSA. The CDR3 consists of 15 residues. The germline V and J ends were trimmed by 6 bases and 5 bases, with 19 bases remaining between them. Complete variable domain (other parts from reference TRBV7-2 and TRBJ1-2): GAGVSQSPSNKVTEKGKDVELRCDPISGHTALYWYRQSLGQGLEFLIYFQGNSAPDKSGLPSDRFSAERTGGSVSTLTIQRTQQEDSAVYLCASRPRGAGEYGYTFGSGTRLTVV.

CDR3 in DNA: TGTGCCAGCTCACCCCTGGCCCTCCCGCGGGTGGAGCTGTTTTTT. Translating it yields CASSPLALPRVELFF. The J gene is TRBJ2-2, the V gene TRBV18; TRBD2 might be the D (5 bases). This CDR3 comprises 15 residues. Per germline, CDR1 KGHSH and CDR2 LQKENI. V lost 3 bases to trimming and J lost 10 bases, with 18 bases between them.

This clonotype ranks as large (0.1 to 1%). The V gene is TRBV7-2, the J gene TRBJ1-5; tentative D call: TRBD1 (6 bases). Germline V gene sequence: CDR1 SGHTA, CDR2 FQGNSA. Deletions cut 7 bases from V and 4 bases from J, with 14 bases between. The CDR3 contains 14 residues. DNA for the CDR3: TGTGCCAGCACCCTGGGAGGGACAAATCAGCCCCAGCATTTT. Translating it yields CASTLGGTNQPQHF. Full variable domain (rest looked up from reference TRBV7-2 and TRBJ1-5): GAGVSQSPSNKVTEKGKDVELRCDPISGHTALYWYRQSLGQGLEFLIYFQGNSAPDKSGLPSDRFSAERTGGSVSTLTIQRTQQEDSAVYLCASTLGGTNQPQHFGDGTRLSIL.

By its share, this clonotype is medium-sized. The chain employs TRBV5-4 and TRBJ1-2; 7 bases map to TRBD1. Trimming removed 3 bases from V and 0 bases from J; junction bases left unmatched: 5. This CDR3 spans 15 amino acids. Germline loops: CDR1 SGHNT, CDR2 YYREEE (reference sequence). The CDR3 coding sequence is TGTGCCAGCAGCTCGCAAGGGACAGCTAACTATGGCTACACCTTC. As protein: CASSSQGTANYGYTF.

This clonotype is labeled large. The V and J genes are TRBV20-1 and TRBJ2-7; D may match TRBD1 or TRBD2 (7 bases each). V was trimmed by 5 bases and J by 6 bases, leaving 20 bases between them. Germline CDR1 and CDR2: DFQATT and SNEGSKA (reference sequence). The CDR3 runs to 14 residues. The DNA of the CDR3 is TGCAGTGCTGCCCCCCCAGGGGGGGCAGGCGAGCAGTACTTC. Protein sequence: CSAAPPGGAGEQYF.

Judged by abundance, this clonotype is large. The genes are TRBV7-2 and TRBJ1-3; D is uncertain. V lost 3 bases to trimming and J lost 0 bases, with 9 bases between them. Germline assignment: CDR1 SGHTA and CDR2 FQGNSA. This CDR3 spans 15 amino acids. The CDR3 sequence is CASSFTLRSGNTIYF. The DNA of the CDR3 is TGTGCCAGCAGCTTTACACTACGCTCTGGAAACACCATATATTTT.

By sample share, this clonotype is medium-sized. V usage is TRBV19 and J usage is TRBJ2-1; D not resolved. This CDR3 is 14 amino acids long. V was trimmed by 2 bases and J by 8 bases, leaving 13 bases between them. Germline V gene data show CDR1 as LNHDA and CDR2 as SQIVND (reference sequence). CDR3 protein: CASSISRTKDEQFF. The CDR3 nucleotides read TGTGCCAGTAGTATATCCCGAACAAAGGATGAGCAGTTCTTC.

This clonotype occurred a few times. V and J are TRBV7-2 and TRBJ2-3; D might be TRBD2 (5 bases). CDR3 length equals 13 residues. Germline values: CDR1 SGHTA, CDR2 FQGNSA. The ends were cut back, 4 bases at V and 7 bases at J, with 12 bases in the middle. The CDR3 protein is CASSSPGKNTQYF. The CDR3 bases are TGTGCCAGCAGCTCGCCCGGGAAGAATACGCAGTATTTT.

The sample holds a few counts of this clonotype. The chain recombines TRBV6-2 or TRBV6-3 with TRBJ2-2, with D possibly being TRBD1 (6 bases). The CDR3 runs to 14 residues. In germline, CDR1 is MNHEY, CDR2 SVGEGT. Deletions cut 4 bases from V and 4 bases from J, with 10 bases between. CDR3 sequence (DNA): TGTGCCAGCAGTTTAGACAGGTTCACCGGGGAGCTGTTTTTT. This sequence encodes CASSLDRFTGELFF.

This clonotype is a singleton in its sample. The CDR3 loop is CASSLARRGPGEQYF. The CDR3 coding sequence is TGTGCCAGCAGTTTAGCTCGGCGAGGCCCGGGGGAGCAGTACTTC. This chain connects TRBV12-3 or TRBV12-4 to TRBJ2-7, with a possible D match to TRBD2 (5 bases). V lost 0 bases and J lost 7, with 16 bases in between. The CDR3 runs 15 residues.

Within the sample, this clonotype is medium-sized (0.01 to 0.1%). The J gene is TRBJ2-7, the V gene TRBV11-2, with D possibly TRBD2 on 5 matching bases. V was cut by 1 base and J by 6 bases, with 7 bases left in between. The CDR3 covers 12 residues. Germline CDR1 is SGHAT and CDR2 is FQNNGV. The CDR3 DNA follows: TGTGCCAGCAGCTTAGTCCGGGGCGAGCAGTACTTC. Protein sequence: CASSLVRGEQYF.

This chain links TRBV6-6 with TRBJ2-1; 15 nucleotides agree with TRBD2. Germline CDR1 reads MNHNY; CDR2 reads SVGAGI (reference sequence). Trimming at V came to 7 bases and at J to 4 bases, leaving 11 bases not matched to a gene. The CDR3 totals 18 residues. The DNA of the CDR3 is TGTGCCAGCATACCGGGACTAGCGGGAGGCGGGGGATACAATGAGCAGTTCTTC. The encoded protein is CASIPGLAGGGGYNEQFF.

By share, this clonotype ranks as large. This sequence joins TRBV7-3 and TRBJ2-1; D unresolved. Germline loops: CDR1 SGHTA, CDR2 FQGTGA. Trimming shortened V by 3 bases and J by 10 bases, and 13 bases separated the two germline ends. The CDR3 loop spans 13 amino acids. CDR3 bases: TGTGCCAGCAGCTTTCTAGGTCCCACCGAGCAGTTCTTC. Its translation: CASSFLGPTEQFF.

This clonotype qualifies as medium-sized (0.01 to 0.1%). This chain links TRBV4-3 with TRBJ2-1; D ambiguous. CDR3 length: 15 residues. The germline gives CDR1 LGHNA, CDR2 YSLEER. Trimming took 0 bases from V and 8 from J, leaving 14 bases between them. CDR3: CASSQDRAGWYEQFF. CDR3 DNA sequence: TGCGCCAGCAGCCAAGATAGGGCTGGTTGGTATGAGCAGTTCTTC.